The next 29 T cell receptor beta chains were all read from a single sample in a study of blood T cell repertoires in COVID-19. Assay: immunoSEQ multiplex PCR; the TCRdb copy retains only in-frame clones and omits some. Here the sample spans about 160,000 clones, 80% being singletons. The specimen sequenced was PBMCs or T cells enriched from blood (not recorded which). The receptors here all came from an older woman who had recovered from COVID-19.

V and J are TRBV2 and TRBJ1-1, with D uncertain. There are 11 residues in the CDR3. In germline, CDR1 is SNHLY, CDR2 FYNNEI. The germline V and J ends were trimmed by 6 bases and 2 bases, with 4 bases remaining between them. CDR3 coding DNA: TGTGCCAGCAGCCCAAACACTGAAGCTTTCTTT. This encodes CASSPNTEAFF.

The chain links TRBV18 to TRBJ2-7, with 10 positions matching TRBD1. The junction had 9 bases not matched to a gene; V was cut back by 6 bases and J by 1 base. The CDR3 sequence is 16 residues long. Per germline, CDR1 KGHSH and CDR2 LQKENI. CDR3 coding DNA: TGTGCCAGCTCGAAACAACCGGGACAGGGGTCCTACGAGCAGTACTTC. This gives the protein CASSKQPGQGSYEQYF. The complete variable domain, with remaining parts taken from reference TRBV18 and TRBJ2-7, reads NAGVMQNPRHLVRRRGQEARLRCSPMKGHSHVYWYRQLPEEGLKFMVYLQKENIIDESGMPKERFSAEFPKEGPSILRIQQVVRGDSAAYFCASSKQPGQGSYEQYFGPGTRLTVT.

This chain connects TRBV4-1 to TRBJ2-7; TRBD2 agrees at 12 bases. In germline, CDR1 is MGHRA, CDR2 YSYEKL. J gave up 0 bases and V 6 bases, and 3 bases lay outside the gene matches. CDR3 size: 15 residues. CDR3 loop: CASRPTSGGSYEQYF. The CDR3 region has the DNA TGCGCCAGCAGACCGACTAGCGGGGGCTCCTACGAGCAGTACTTC.

The chain uses TRBV4-1 and TRBJ2-7; TRBD1 might be the D (5 bases). Germline V lookup: CDR1 MGHRA, CDR2 YSYEKL. The CDR3 runs to 15 residues. V was clipped by 4 bases and J by 2 bases, with 15 bases between them. The CDR3 DNA reads TGCGCCAGCAGCCTGGGGCAAACAACTGCCTACGAGCAGTACTTC. Protein sequence: CASSLGQTTAYEQYF.

The sample holds one count of this clone. The chain joins TRBV10-3 to TRBJ2-7; unclear D gene. Trimming cost V 0 bases and J 0 bases, with 9 bases left between them. The CDR3 consists of 15 residues. Per germline, CDR1 ENHRY and CDR2 SYGVKD. CDR3 coding DNA: TGTGCCATCAGTGAGTCGGGCAGTCCCTCCTACGAGCAGTACTTC. It encodes CAISESGSPSYEQYF.

In this sample, this clone turned up once. The chain uses TRBV7-9 and TRBJ1-2; 8 bases agree with TRBD1. The ends lost 6 bases at V and 6 bases at J; junction bases unmatched: 3. Germline assignment: CDR1 SEHNR and CDR2 FQNEAQ (reference sequence). The CDR3 runs 12 residues. CDR3 in amino acids: CASRDRANGYTF. In nucleotides, the CDR3 is TGTGCCAGCAGGGACAGGGCCAATGGCTACACCTTC. Full variable domain (rest looked up from reference TRBV7-9 and TRBJ1-2): DTGVSQNPRHKITKRGQNVTFRCDPISEHNRLYWYRQTLGQGPEFLTYFQNEAQLEKSRLLSDRFSAERPKGSFSTLEIQRTEQGDSAMYLCASRDRANGYTFGSGTRLTVV.

V is TRBV29-1 and J is TRBJ1-4; 9 positions agree with TRBD1. Germline trimming cut 6 bases from V and 7 bases from J; bases unmatched to any gene: 6. There are 13 residues in the CDR3. Germline values: CDR1 SQVTM, CDR2 ANQGSEA. The CDR3 spells CSVEQGAGEKLFF. Written as DNA, the CDR3 is TGCAGCGTCGAACAGGGGGCCGGTGAAAAACTGTTTTTT.

The chain carries TRBV5-1 and TRBJ1-1; D remains ambiguous. The V end was cut by 0 bases, the J end by 5 bases, with 14 bases between. This CDR3 spans 15 amino acids. Germline values: CDR1 SGHRS, CDR2 YFSETQ. The CDR3 loop reads CASSLESRERTEAFF. The CDR3 DNA follows: TGCGCCAGCAGCTTGGAATCGCGAGAGAGGACTGAAGCTTTCTTT.

This clone occurred a few times. V gene TRBV12-5 combines with J gene TRBJ2-7, with 9 bases identical to TRBD1. The CDR3 consists of 17 residues. Trimming cost V 0 bases and J 3 bases; bases outside gene matches: 9. Looked up from germline, CDR1 is LGHNT and CDR2 is FRNRAP. CDR3 loop: CASGLVVGTGPYYEQYF. In DNA form, the CDR3 reads TGTGCTAGTGGTTTGGTAGTGGGGACAGGGCCCTACTACGAGCAGTACTTC. The full variable domain, completed using reference TRBV12-5 and TRBJ2-7, is DARVTQTPRHKVTEMGQEVTMRCQPILGHNTVFWYRQTMMQGLELLAYFRNRAPLDDSGMPKDRFSAEMPDATLATLKIQPSEPRDSAVYFCASGLVVGTGPYYEQYFGPGTRLTVT.

This rearrangement joins TRBV5-1 to TRBJ2-7; 8 bases are a match to TRBD1. In germline, CDR1 is SGHRS, CDR2 YFSETQ. The CDR3 is 14 residues long. V shed 6 bases and J 2 bases; nucleotides not matched to a gene: 7. CDR3 loop: CASKPTGDTYEQYF. The CDR3 nucleotides read TGCGCCAGCAAACCGACAGGGGATACCTACGAGCAGTACTTC.

CDR3 region: CAWSVLARAAGNTIYF. CDR3 nucleotides: TGTGCCTGGAGTGTACTGGCCAGGGCGGCCGGAAACACCATATATTTT. The gene calls are TRBV30 and TRBJ1-3; weak D call: TRBD1 (5 bases). CDR1 is GTSNPN and CDR2 is SVGIG in the germline V gene (reference sequence). The germline V and J ends were trimmed by 0 bases and 4 bases, with 16 bases remaining between them. The CDR3 runs to 16 residues.

The chain links TRBV7-2 to TRBJ2-7; the match to TRBD2 covers 8 bases. Trimming removed 7 bases from V and 2 bases from J; junction bases left unmatched: 4. The CDR3 totals 13 residues. Germline V gene data show CDR1 as SGHTA and CDR2 as FQGNSA. The CDR3 protein is CASTLGLAYEQYF. CDR3 nucleotides: TGTGCCAGCACGTTGGGACTAGCCTACGAGCAGTACTTC. The full variable domain, in which reference TRBV7-2 and TRBJ2-7 provide the parts outside the CDR3, is GAGVSQSPSNKVTEKGKDVELRCDPISGHTALYWYRQSLGQGLEFLIYFQGNSAPDKSGLPSDRFSAERTGGSVSTLTIQRTQQEDSAVYLCASTLGLAYEQYFGPGTRLTVT.

The V call is TRBV27, the J call TRBJ2-1; D call uncertain. The ends were cut back, 3 bases at V and 9 bases at J, with 15 bases in the middle. The V gene's germline CDR1 is MNHEY and CDR2 SMNVEV (reference sequence). The CDR3 sequence is 14 residues long. CDR3 DNA: TGTGCCAGCAGTTTCGGCGGTGAGGCCGCTGAGCAGTTCTTC. It yields the protein CASSFGGEAAEQFF.

The V gene is TRBV29-1, the J gene TRBJ1-5, with D possibly TRBD1 on 6 matching bases. Between the trimmed V and J ends, which lost 3 bases and 6 bases, there was a span of 12 bases. Germline CDR1 SQVTM, CDR2 ANQGSEA. The CDR3 contains 13 residues. As DNA, the CDR3 is TGCAGCGTTGAGTCAGGGGTCGGTCAGCCCCAGCATTTT. Protein product: CSVESGVGQPQHF. The whole variable domain, remainder taken from reference TRBV29-1 and TRBJ1-5, is SAVISQKPSRDICQRGTSLTIQCQVDSQVTMMFWYRQQPGQSLTLIATANQGSEATYESGFVIDKFPISRPNLTFSTLTVSNMSPEDSSIYLCSVESGVGQPQHFGDGTRLSIL.

The chain combines TRBV5-5 with TRBJ1-2; 7 positions agree with TRBD1. From germline, CDR1 is SGHKS and CDR2 YYEKEE (reference sequence). With 4 bases clipped from V and 8 bases from J, the junction kept 11 bases outside the gene matches. The CDR3 spans 14 residues. CDR3 sequence (DNA): TGTGCCAGCAGCCAGCGACAGGGTGTGTGGGGCTACACCTTC. Its translation: CASSQRQGVWGYTF.

The CDR3 loop reads CASSLSPFEGTEAFF. The CDR3 DNA follows: TGTGCCAGCAGTTTATCCCCATTTGAGGGCACTGAAGCTTTCTTT. This chain connects TRBV27 to TRBJ1-1, with unresolved D. The V gene lost 0 bases and the J gene lost 4 bases, with 12 bases spanning the gap. The germline V gene encodes CDR1 MNHEY and CDR2 SMNVEV (reference sequence). CDR3 size: 15 residues.

The rearrangement links TRBV30 to TRBJ1-1; weak D call: TRBD1 (5 bases). The germline V and J ends were trimmed by 0 bases and 2 bases, with 16 bases remaining between them. CDR1 is GTSNPN, CDR2 SVGIG, per germline (reference sequence). This CDR3 comprises 16 residues. CDR3 coding DNA: TGTGCCTGGAGTGTCGGAGGGGCCGGTGCTAACACTGAAGCTTTCTTT. It translates to CAWSVGGAGANTEAFF.

The genes are TRBV9 and TRBJ1-1, with 7 bases that match TRBD1. V was pared by 7 bases and J by 5 bases, with 8 bases of the junction left unmatched. This CDR3 region has 13 residues. Germline-derived CDR1 and CDR2 are SGDLS and YYNGEE. The CDR3 DNA follows: TGTGCCAGCGCCCCGACAGGGCGGACTGAAGCTTTCTTT. This translates into CASAPTGRTEAFF.

V gene TRBV4-1 combines with J gene TRBJ1-1, with D possibly being TRBD1 (5 bases). From germline, CDR1 is MGHRA and CDR2 YSYEKL. The CDR3 has 15 amino acids. Trimming shortened V by 3 bases and J by 5 bases, and 16 bases separated the two germline ends. CDR3 in DNA: TGCGCCAGCAGCCATGACCTATGGGGACTTACTGAAGCTTTCTTT. Translated: CASSHDLWGLTEAFF.

This chain uses TRBV30 with TRBJ1-1; D may be TRBD1 (5 bases). V dropped 2 bases and J dropped 1 base, with 8 bases sitting between them. The CDR3 is 13 residues long. Germline V gene lookup returns CDR1 GTSNPN and CDR2 SVGIG (reference sequence). The chain's CDR3 is CAWSLTENTEAFF. CDR3 nucleotides: TGTGCCTGGAGTCTGACAGAGAACACTGAAGCTTTCTTT.

This chain links TRBV29-1 with TRBJ2-3; D possibly corresponds to TRBD1 (6 bases). This CDR3 region has 16 residues. Germline loops: CDR1 SQVTM, CDR2 ANQGSEA. The V end was cut by 5 bases, the J end by 6 bases, with 24 bases between. CDR3 in amino acids: CSVYRAGQTLGDTQYF. DNA for the CDR3: TGCAGCGTTTACCGGGCCGGACAGACTTTAGGGGATACGCAGTATTTT.

This clone was observed a handful of times. CDR3 sequence: CASSPSGGAADTQYF. CDR3 DNA: TGTGCCAGCAGCCCTAGCGGGGGGGCCGCAGATACGCAGTATTTT. The chain uses TRBV5-4 and TRBJ2-3; 12 bases line up with TRBD2. From germline, CDR1 is SGHNT and CDR2 YYREEE (reference sequence). J gave up 4 bases and V 4 bases, and 4 bases lay outside the gene matches. This CDR3 comprises 15 residues.

The V and J genes are TRBV7-2 and TRBJ2-2; D is perhaps TRBD2 (5 bases). The V and J ends lost 1 base and 7 bases respectively, with 7 bases between them. The CDR3 sequence is 13 residues long. Germline CDR1 reads SGHTA; CDR2 reads FQGNSA. The chain's CDR3 is CASSLVRDGELFF. CDR3 sequence (DNA): TGTGCCAGCAGCTTAGTACGGGACGGGGAGCTGTTTTTT. The full variable domain, rest sourced from reference TRBV7-2 and TRBJ2-2, is GAGVSQSPSNKVTEKGKDVELRCDPISGHTALYWYRQSLGQGLEFLIYFQGNSAPDKSGLPSDRFSAERTGGSVSTLTIQRTQQEDSAVYLCASSLVRDGELFFGEGSRLTVL.

This clone was seen just once. The chain joins TRBV7-2 to TRBJ2-5, with 9 bases fitting TRBD2. Per the germline V gene, CDR1 is SGHTA and CDR2 is FQGNSA. The CDR3 runs to 16 residues. J lost 1 base, V lost 1 base, and 4 bases had no gene match. The CDR3 DNA follows: TGTGCCAGCAGCTTAGGCCTGCGGGGGGGCCAAGAGACCCAGTACTTC. This gives the protein CASSLGLRGGQETQYF.

The chain uses TRBV15 and TRBJ1-2; 7 positions agree with TRBD1. The CDR3 consists of 13 residues. The germline V gene encodes CDR1 LNHNV and CDR2 YYDKDF (reference sequence). The V gene end was trimmed by 7 bases and the J gene end by 2 bases; junction bases not matched to a gene: 4. The CDR3 sequence: CATNRGGNYGYTF. As DNA, the CDR3 is TGTGCCACCAATCGAGGGGGCAACTATGGCTACACCTTC.

The J gene is TRBJ2-1, the V gene TRBV9, with a possible D match to TRBD1 (5 bases). V was pared by 0 bases and J by 4 bases, with 14 bases between. The CDR3 length is 16 residues. Germline V gene sequence: CDR1 SGDLS, CDR2 YYNGEE. CDR3 in amino acids: CASSVGGRAGYNEQFF. The CDR3 DNA reads TGTGCCAGCAGCGTAGGGGGCCGGGCAGGTTACAATGAGCAGTTCTTC.

About this clone itself: This CDR3 is also generated by other DNA sequences in the sample. The gene calls are TRBV5-1 and TRBJ1-2; 9 nucleotides line up with TRBD1. The J segment lost 4 bases and the V segment lost 2 bases, leaving 6 bases of the junction unmatched. The germline V gene has CDR1 SGHRS and CDR2 YFSETQ. This CDR3 spans 15 amino acids. The CDR3, as DNA: TGCGCCAGCAGCTTAGCGGGACAGGGCGGCTATGGCTACACCTTC. It codes for CASSLAGQGGYGYTF.

This clone was counted ten times or more. The chain carries TRBV5-1 and TRBJ2-3; weak D call: TRBD1 (6 bases). The CDR3 is 16 amino acids. The ends were cut back, 4 bases at V and 1 base at J, with 16 bases in the middle. Per germline, CDR1 SGHRS and CDR2 YFSETQ. The CDR3 DNA sequence: TGCGCCAGCAGCCCGAGGACAGTTACAGGCACAGATACGCAGTATTTT. Protein: CASSPRTVTGTDTQYF.

This clone has a handful of counts. V and J are TRBV4-1 and TRBJ2-1; D is uncertain. Germline V gene lookup returns CDR1 MGHRA and CDR2 YSYEKL. The CDR3 loop spans 15 amino acids. Trimming left V 0 bases short and J 0 bases short, with 6 bases between. CDR3 sequence (DNA): TGCGCCAGCAGCCAAGAGATGAGCTCCTACAATGAGCAGTTCTTC. Its protein is CASSQEMSSYNEQFF.